This T cell receptor beta chain derives from a study of graft-versus-host responses after intestinal transplantation. From germline, CDR1 is MDHEN and CDR2 SYDVKM. The V and J ends lost 6 bases and 7 bases respectively, with 13 bases between them. The CDR3 is made up of 12 amino acids. Findings of the study overall: There were GvH clones found in recipient marrow, and some of them appeared first in ileum or blood.

The table came from immunoSEQ multiplex PCR; TCRdb's copy has only in-frame clones and leaves some out. The repertoire holds 96,000 or so clones, approximately 90% seen once, with roughly 0.15% in the top ten. With respect to this clone: Its target is not known.

The gene calls are TRBV28 and TRBJ2-7; weak D call: TRBD2 (5 bases). Sequences were derived from unstimulated CD4+ T cells sorted from spleen or lymph node cells, sampled before intestinal transplant. The sequence was collected from a human donor who received an intestinal transplant. The CDR3 bases are TGTGCCAGCAGACAATCCACGGGGGAGCAGTACTTC. Protein product: CASRQSTGEQYF.